This T cell receptor beta chain was obtained from a study of siplizumab effects on memory and regulatory T cells. V was trimmed by 4 bases and J by 0 bases, leaving 12 bases between them. CDR3 length equals 16 residues. Germline-derived CDR1 and CDR2 are SGHVS and FQNEAQ. Assay used: immunoSEQ multiplex PCR; TCRdb lists only in-frame clones, some missing. The sample yields roughly 92,000 clones, roughly 94% seen once. The chain combines TRBV7-8 with TRBJ2-2; tentatively, D is TRBD1 (6 bases). The sequenced sample was non-Treg CD4+ T cells sorted from blood. The TCR was taken from a human donor in good health. The CDR3 sequence is CASSSRTASNTGELFF. The DNA of the CDR3 is TGTGCCAGCAGCTCCAGGACAGCCTCGAACACCGGGGAGCTGTTTTTT. The full variable domain, completed using reference TRBV7-8 and TRBJ2-2, is GAGVSQSPRYKVAKRGQDVALRCDPISGHVSLFWYQQALGQGPEFLTYFQNEAQLDKSGLPSDRFFAERPEGSVSTLKIQRTQQEDSAVYLCASSSRTASNTGELFFGEGSRLTVL.